The clone carrying this T cell receptor beta chain occurred many times. Its antigen remains unidentified. At the DNA level, this CDR3 is encoded by other sequences in the same sample as well. The data are from a study of beta chain features in type 1 diabetes. Study context: All samples yielded roughly 100 million examined sorted cells. Study findings and constraints: Shorter TCRB CDR3s, moderately but significantly so, marked every one of the four CD4+ subsets in Type 1 diabetes patients.

Trimming cost V 5 bases and J 7 bases; bases outside gene matches: 7. CDR1 is SEHNR, CDR2 FQNEAQ, per germline (reference sequence). The CDR3 is made up of 14 amino acids. Every isolated RNA sample was fully reverse transcribed, so sequencing captured expressed TCRB transcripts. Method: immunoSEQ multiplex PCR; TCRdb's copy keeps in-frame clones and lacks some. The sample contains some 370,000 clones, 9.6% of which appear only once. Material: central memory CD4+ T cells from blood. V is TRBV7-9 and J is TRBJ1-5, with TRBD1 identical over 8 bases. This sequence was found in a man aged 25-45 years with type 1 diabetes. CDR3 sequence reads: CASSLGQGGQPQHF. DNA of the CDR3: TGTGCCAGCAGCCTCGGACAGGGAGGGCAGCCCCAGCATTTT.